This TCR beta chain was identified during a study of blood T cell repertoires in COVID-19. Across the whole study: Samples representing acute and convalescent COVID-19 were sourced from the United States, Italy and Spain.

Profiled with immunoSEQ multiplex PCR; TCRdb holds only in-frame clones, not every one. The data show 130,000 to 150,000 clones, roughly 79% seen once. This CDR3 is 15 amino acids long. V was shortened by 0 bases and J by 7 bases, with 16 bases between the two germline ends. CDR1 is LGHDT, CDR2 YNNKEL, per germline (reference sequence). The chain links TRBV3-1 (or the pseudogene TRBV3-2) to TRBJ2-7; D may be TRBD1 (5 bases). Sequencing was done on a sample of peripheral blood. The source is a woman in her sixties or seventies with acute or convalescent COVID-19. The CDR3 is CASSQDFGAPREQYF. The CDR3 nucleotides read TGTGCCAGCAGCCAAGATTTTGGGGCGCCGCGTGAGCAGTACTTC.